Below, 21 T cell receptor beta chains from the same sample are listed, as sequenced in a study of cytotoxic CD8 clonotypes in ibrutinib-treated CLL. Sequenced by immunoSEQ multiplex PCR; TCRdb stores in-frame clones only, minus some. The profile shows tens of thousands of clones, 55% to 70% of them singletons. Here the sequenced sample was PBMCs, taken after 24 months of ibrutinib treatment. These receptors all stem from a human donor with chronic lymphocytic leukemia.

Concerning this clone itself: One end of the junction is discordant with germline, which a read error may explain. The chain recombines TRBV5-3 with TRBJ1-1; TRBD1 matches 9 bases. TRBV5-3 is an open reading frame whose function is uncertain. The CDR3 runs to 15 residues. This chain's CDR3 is CASSLNRGLRPEAFF. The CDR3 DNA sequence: TGTGCCAGCAGCTTAAACAGGGGGCTACGACCTGAAGCTTTCTTT.

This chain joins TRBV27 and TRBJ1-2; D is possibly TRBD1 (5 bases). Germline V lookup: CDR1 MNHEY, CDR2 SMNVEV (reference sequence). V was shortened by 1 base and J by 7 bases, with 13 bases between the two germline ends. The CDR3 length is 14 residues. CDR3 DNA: TGTGCCAGCAGTTTATTTCCCAGGGCCAGTGGCTACACCTTC. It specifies CASSLFPRASGYTF.

CDR3 DNA: TGTGCCAGCAGCTTGACAGGGGGCAAAAACATTCAGTACTTC. It is translated as CASSLTGGKNIQYF. The genes are TRBV7-3 and TRBJ2-4; 9 bases align to TRBD1. Losses at the gene ends were 3 bases for V and 3 bases for J; bases not matched to a gene: 0. Germline V gene sequence: CDR1 SGHTA, CDR2 FQGTGA. The CDR3 runs 14 residues.

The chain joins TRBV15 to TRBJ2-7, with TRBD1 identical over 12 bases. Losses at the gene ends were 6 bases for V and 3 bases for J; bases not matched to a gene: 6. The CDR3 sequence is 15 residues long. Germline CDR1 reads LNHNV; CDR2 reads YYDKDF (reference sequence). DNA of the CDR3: TGTGCCACCAGAGGGACAGGGGGCGATTTCTACGAGCAGTACTTC. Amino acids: CATRGTGGDFYEQYF.

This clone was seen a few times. The CDR3 nucleotides are TGTGCCAGCAGTCCCTTGGGTACGGGTTCCTACGAGCAGTACTTC. Protein sequence: CASSPLGTGSYEQYF. The rearrangement joins TRBV27 to TRBJ2-7, with D unclear. Per germline, CDR1 MNHEY and CDR2 SMNVEV (reference sequence). Trimming shortened V by 5 bases and J by 1 base, and 15 bases separated the two germline ends. The CDR3 length is 15 residues.

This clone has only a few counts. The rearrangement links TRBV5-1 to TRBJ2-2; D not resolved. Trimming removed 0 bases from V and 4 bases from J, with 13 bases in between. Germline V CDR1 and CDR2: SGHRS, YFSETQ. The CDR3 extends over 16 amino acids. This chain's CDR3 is CASSLVEIRSTGELFF. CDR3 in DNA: TGCGCCAGCAGCTTGGTTGAAATCAGGTCCACCGGGGAGCTGTTTTTT. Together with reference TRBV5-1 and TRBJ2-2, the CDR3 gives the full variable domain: KAGVTQTPRYLIKTRGQQVTLSCSPISGHRSVSWYQQTPGQGLQFLFEYFSETQRNKGNFPGRFSGRQFSNSRSEMNVSTLELGDSALYLCASSLVEIRSTGELFFGEGSRLTVL.

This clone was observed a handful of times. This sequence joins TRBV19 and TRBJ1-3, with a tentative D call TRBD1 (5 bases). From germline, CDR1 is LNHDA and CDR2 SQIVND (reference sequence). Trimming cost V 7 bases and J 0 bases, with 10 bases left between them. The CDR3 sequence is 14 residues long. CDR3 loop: CASNDRSSGNTIYF. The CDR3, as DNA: TGTGCCAGTAACGACAGAAGCTCTGGAAACACCATATATTTT.

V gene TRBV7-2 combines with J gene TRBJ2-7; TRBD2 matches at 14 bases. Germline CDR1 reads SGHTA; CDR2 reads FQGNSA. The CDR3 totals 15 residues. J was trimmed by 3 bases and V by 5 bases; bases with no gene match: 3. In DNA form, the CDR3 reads TGTGCCAGCAGCCGGACTAGCGGGGGGAACTACGAGCAGTACTTC. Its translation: CASSRTSGGNYEQYF.

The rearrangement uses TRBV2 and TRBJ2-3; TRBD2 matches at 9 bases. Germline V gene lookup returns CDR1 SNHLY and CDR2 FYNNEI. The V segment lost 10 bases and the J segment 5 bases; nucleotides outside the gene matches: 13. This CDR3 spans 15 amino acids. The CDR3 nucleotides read TGTGCCACCATGGACGGACTAGCGATTGTAGATACGCAGTATTTT. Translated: CATMDGLAIVDTQYF.

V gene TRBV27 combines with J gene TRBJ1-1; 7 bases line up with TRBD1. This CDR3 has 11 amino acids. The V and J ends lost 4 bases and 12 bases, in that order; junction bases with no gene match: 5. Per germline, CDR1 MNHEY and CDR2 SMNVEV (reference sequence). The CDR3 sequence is CASSSTGRSFF. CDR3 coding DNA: TGTGCCAGCAGTTCGACAGGGCGGTCTTTCTTT.

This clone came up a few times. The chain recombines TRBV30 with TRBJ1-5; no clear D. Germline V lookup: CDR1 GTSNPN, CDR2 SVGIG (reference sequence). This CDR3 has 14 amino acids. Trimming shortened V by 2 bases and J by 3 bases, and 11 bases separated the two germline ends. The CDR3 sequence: CAWSKGSSNQPQHF. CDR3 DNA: TGTGCCTGGAGTAAGGGCAGTTCCAATCAGCCCCAGCATTTT.

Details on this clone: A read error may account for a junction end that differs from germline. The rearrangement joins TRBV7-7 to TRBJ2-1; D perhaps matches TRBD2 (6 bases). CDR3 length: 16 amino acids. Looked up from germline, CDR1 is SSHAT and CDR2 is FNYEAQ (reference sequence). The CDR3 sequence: CASSQAGRAPLNEQFF. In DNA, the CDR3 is TGTGCTAGCAGCCAAGCGGGCAGGGCGCCCCTCAATGAGCAGTTCTTC.

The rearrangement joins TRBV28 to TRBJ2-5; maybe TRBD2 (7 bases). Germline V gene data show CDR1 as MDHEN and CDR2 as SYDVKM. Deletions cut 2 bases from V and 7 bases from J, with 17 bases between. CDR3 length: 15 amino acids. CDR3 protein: CASSLGGGTLRTQYF. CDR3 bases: TGTGCCAGCAGTTTAGGCGGGGGCACGCTCCGGACCCAGTACTTC.

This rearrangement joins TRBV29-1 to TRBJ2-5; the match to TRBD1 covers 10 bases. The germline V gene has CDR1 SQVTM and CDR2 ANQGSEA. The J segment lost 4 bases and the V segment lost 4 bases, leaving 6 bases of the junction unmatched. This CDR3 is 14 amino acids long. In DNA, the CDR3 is TGCAGCGTTGGGCCCGGGACAGGGGCAGAGACCCAGTACTTC. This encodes CSVGPGTGAETQYF.

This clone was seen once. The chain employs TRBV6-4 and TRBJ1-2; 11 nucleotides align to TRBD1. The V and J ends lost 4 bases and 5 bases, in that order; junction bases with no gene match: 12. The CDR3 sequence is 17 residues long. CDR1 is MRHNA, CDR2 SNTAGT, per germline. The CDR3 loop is CASSVVGTGGSWYGYTF. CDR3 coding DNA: TGTGCCAGCAGTGTTGTCGGGACAGGGGGGTCATGGTATGGCTACACCTTC.

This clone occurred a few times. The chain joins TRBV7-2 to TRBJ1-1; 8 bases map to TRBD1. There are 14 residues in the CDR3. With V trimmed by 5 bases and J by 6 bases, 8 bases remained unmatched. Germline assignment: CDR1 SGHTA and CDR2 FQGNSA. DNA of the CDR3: TGTGCCAGCAGCCCCCGGACAGGGAGTCCTGAAGCTTTCTTT. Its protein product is CASSPRTGSPEAFF. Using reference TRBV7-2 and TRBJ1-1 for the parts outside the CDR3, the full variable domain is GAGVSQSPSNKVTEKGKDVELRCDPISGHTALYWYRQSLGQGLEFLIYFQGNSAPDKSGLPSDRFSAERTGGSVSTLTIQRTQQEDSAVYLCASSPRTGSPEAFFGQGTRLTVV.

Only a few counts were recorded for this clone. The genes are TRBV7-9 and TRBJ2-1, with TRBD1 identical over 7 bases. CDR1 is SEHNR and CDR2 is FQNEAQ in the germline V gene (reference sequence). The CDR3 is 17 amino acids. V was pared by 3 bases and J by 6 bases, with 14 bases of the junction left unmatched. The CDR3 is CASSFLVSPQGSNEQFF. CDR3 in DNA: TGTGCCAGCAGCTTCTTGGTTAGCCCACAGGGGAGCAATGAGCAGTTCTTC.

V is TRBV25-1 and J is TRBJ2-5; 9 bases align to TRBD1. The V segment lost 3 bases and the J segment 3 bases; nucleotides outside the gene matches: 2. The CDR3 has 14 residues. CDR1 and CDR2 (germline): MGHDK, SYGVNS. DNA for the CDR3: TGTGCCAGCAGTGACGACAGGGGGAAAGAGACCCAGTACTTC. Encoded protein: CASSDDRGKETQYF.

CDR3 DNA sequence: TGCGCCAGCAGCCAAGATCGGGGCGGGGTCAACGAGCAGTACTTC. Translating gives CASSQDRGGVNEQYF. V is TRBV4-1 and J is TRBJ2-7; D possibly corresponds to TRBD2 (6 bases). Germline V gives CDR1 MGHRA, CDR2 YSYEKL. Deletions cut 0 bases from V and 5 bases from J, with 14 bases between. This CDR3 comprises 15 residues.

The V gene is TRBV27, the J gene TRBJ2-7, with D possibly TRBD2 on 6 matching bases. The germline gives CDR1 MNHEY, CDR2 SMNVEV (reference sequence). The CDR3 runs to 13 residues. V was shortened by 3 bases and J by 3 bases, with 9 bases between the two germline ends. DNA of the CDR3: TGTGCCAGCAGTTTTGGGGGAGGCTACGAGCAGTACTTC. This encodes CASSFGGGYEQYF.

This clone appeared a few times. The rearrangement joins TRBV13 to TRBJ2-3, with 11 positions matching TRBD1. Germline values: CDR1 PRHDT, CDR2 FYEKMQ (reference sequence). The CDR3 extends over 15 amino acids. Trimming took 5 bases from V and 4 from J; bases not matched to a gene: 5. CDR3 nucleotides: TGTGCCAGCAGCCCCGGGGGACAGGGGGCAGATACGCAGTATTTT. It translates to CASSPGGQGADTQYF.